Below are 9 T cell receptor beta chains sequenced from a single sample in a study of blood T cells in healthy people across ages. A second PCR of about 7 to 12 cycles used a sample-barcoded 5' primer and a J-beta primer mix. TCRdb redid the calling of the 5' RACE reads with MiXCR, one entry per CDR3 protein. The top ten clones hold approximately 7% of a sample with 1,300,000 or so distinct CDR3 sequences, 59% of them seen once. The material sequenced was blood. The receptors were gathered from a man between 18 and 29 years old in good health.

This chain uses TRBV29-1 with TRBJ2-5, with TRBD1 matching 7 bases. With 4 bases clipped from V and 7 bases from J, the junction kept 12 bases outside the gene matches. CDR1 is SQVTM and CDR2 is ANQGSEA in the germline V gene. The CDR3 sequence is 14 residues long. CDR3 sequence: CSVALRTGISTQYF. CDR3 sequence (DNA): TGCAGCGTTGCACTTAGGACAGGTATTTCGACCCAGTACTTC.

The V gene is TRBV12-3 or TRBV12-4, the J gene TRBJ2-5; 9 nucleotides align to TRBD2. The CDR3 has 13 amino acids. V lost 3 bases to trimming and J lost 11 bases; unmatched junction nucleotides: 7. This CDR3 reads CASSLGLAEEQYF. The CDR3 DNA is TGTGCCAGCAGTTTGGGACTAGCAGAGGAGCAGTACTTC.

The table lists this clonotype with a count of one. This chain joins TRBV10-1 and TRBJ2-1, with D possibly being TRBD1 (6 bases). The CDR3 is 14 amino acids. V was clipped by 4 bases and J by 9 bases, with 16 bases between them. Germline lookup yields CDR1 WNHNN and CDR2 SYGVQD (reference sequence). CDR3 protein: CASSADTGQGEQFF. CDR3 coding DNA: TGCGCCAGCAGTGCGGACACAGGGCAGGGTGAGCAGTTCTTC.

This clonotype has a handful of counts. The rearrangement joins TRBV20-1 to TRBJ2-7, with 10 bases lining up with TRBD2. The J call may be faulty, since TRBJ2-5 better matches the DNA end. From germline, CDR1 is DFQATT and CDR2 SNEGSKA (reference sequence). This CDR3 comprises 13 residues. The CDR3 here is CSAGASGGETQYF. The CDR3 bases are TGCAGTGCTGGCGCTAGCGGGGGTGAGACCCAGTACTTC.

The chain links TRBV7-2 to TRBJ2-1, with D unresolved. Trimming pared 5 bases from V and 12 bases from J, leaving 17 bases between. Germline CDR1 SGHTA, CDR2 FQGNSA. The CDR3 loop spans 13 amino acids. The CDR3 DNA sequence: TGTGCCAGCAGCCCACCGACGGGTAGTGGGCAGTTCTTC. Protein: CASSPPTGSGQFF.

This clonotype was seen a few times. The chain employs TRBV2 and TRBJ1-1; the D gene is possibly TRBD1 (5 bases). CDR3 length: 14 residues. Germline V gene lookup returns CDR1 SNHLY and CDR2 FYNNEI. V was pared by 6 bases and J by 1 base, with 12 bases between. CDR3 DNA sequence: TGTGCCAGCAGGGCAGGGTTCCAGAACACTGAAGCTTTCTTT. Translation gives CASRAGFQNTEAFF. The full variable domain, its missing parts supplied by reference TRBV2 and TRBJ1-1, is EPEVTQTPSHQVTQMGQEVILRCVPISNHLYFYWYRQILGQKVEFLVSFYNNEISEKSEIFDDQFSVERPDGSNFTLKIRSTKLEDSAMYFCASRAGFQNTEAFFGQGTRLTVV.

This chain links TRBV11-2 with TRBJ2-1, with TRBD1 matching over 8 bases. The junction had 11 bases not matched to a gene; V was cut back by 5 bases and J by 11 bases. CDR3 size: 14 residues. Germline CDR1 and CDR2: SGHAT and FQNNGV. In DNA, the CDR3 is TGTGCCAGCAGCCTAGGACAGGGAAAACCTCAGCAGTTCTTC. As protein: CASSLGQGKPQQFF.

This clonotype was observed a handful of times. The chain uses TRBV29-1 and TRBJ1-1, with 7 bases fitting TRBD1. The germline V gene has CDR1 SQVTM and CDR2 ANQGSEA. V was clipped by 7 bases and J by 5 bases; unmatched bases: 10. The CDR3 contains 13 residues. As DNA, the CDR3 is TGCAGCGCGACGGGACAGCAGGTAACTGAAGCTTTCTTT. Its protein is CSATGQQVTEAFF.

Regarding this clonotype: A much larger clone is a single base away; this may be a read error. This chain uses TRBV25-1 with TRBJ1-4; D perhaps matches TRBD1 (6 bases). Germline V gene data show CDR1 as MGHDK and CDR2 as SYGVNS. There are 12 residues in the CDR3. The V end was cut by 6 bases, the J end by 10 bases, with 12 bases between. CDR3 amino acids: CASSGQPGKLFF. In DNA form, the CDR3 reads TGTGCCAGCAGCGGACAGCCTGGAAAACTGTTTTTT.